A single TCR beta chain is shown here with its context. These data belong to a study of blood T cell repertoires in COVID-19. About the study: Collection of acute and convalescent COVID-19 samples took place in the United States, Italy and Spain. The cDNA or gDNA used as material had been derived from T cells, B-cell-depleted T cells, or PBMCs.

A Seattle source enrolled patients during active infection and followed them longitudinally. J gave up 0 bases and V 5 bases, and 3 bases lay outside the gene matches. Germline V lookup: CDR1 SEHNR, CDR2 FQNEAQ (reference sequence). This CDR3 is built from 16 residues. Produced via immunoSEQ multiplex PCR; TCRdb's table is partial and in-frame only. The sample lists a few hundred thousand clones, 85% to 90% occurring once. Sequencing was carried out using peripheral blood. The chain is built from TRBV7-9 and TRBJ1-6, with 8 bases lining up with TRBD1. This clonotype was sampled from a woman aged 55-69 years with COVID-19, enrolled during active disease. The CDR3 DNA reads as TGTGCCAGCAGCCTTGGACAGGGCTCCTATAATTCACCCCTCCACTTT. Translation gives CASSLGQGSYNSPLHF.